Below, 20 T cell receptor beta chains from the same sample are listed, as sequenced in a study of blood T cell repertoires in COVID-19. Method: immunoSEQ multiplex PCR; TCRdb's copy keeps in-frame clones and lacks some. The data hold about 300,000 clones, with approximately 81% observed a single time. The sequenced material came from PBMCs or T cells enriched from blood (not recorded which). The receptor source for this set is a woman aged 25-40 years who had been exposed to COVID-19.

This chain joins TRBV5-1 and TRBJ2-5; 10 positions match TRBD2. Trimming took 3 bases from V and 4 from J; bases not matched to a gene: 9. CDR3 length equals 16 residues. Per the germline V gene, CDR1 is SGHRS and CDR2 is YFSETQ. For the CDR3, the DNA is TGCGCCAGCAGCTCGGCGGCAAGCGGGGGGGCAGAGACCCAGTACTTC. Its protein is CASSSAASGGAETQYF.

Written as DNA, the CDR3 is TGTGCCAGCTCACCACCCGGAGGACCAGATACGCAGTATTTT. Translating it yields CASSPPGGPDTQYF. This chain uses TRBV18 with TRBJ2-3, with D possibly being TRBD2 (5 bases). V was shortened by 0 bases and J by 4 bases, with 8 bases between the two germline ends. The CDR3 has 14 residues. Germline V gene sequence: CDR1 KGHSH, CDR2 LQKENI.

The V and J genes are TRBV5-1 and TRBJ2-1, with D possibly being TRBD2 (5 bases). The CDR3 has 15 residues. V dropped 5 bases and J dropped 5 bases, with 17 bases sitting between them. Germline-derived CDR1 and CDR2 are SGHRS and YFSETQ. The CDR3 coding sequence is TGCGCCAGCAGTAATAGCGCCTCCTACGACAATGAGCAGTTCTTC. It encodes CASSNSASYDNEQFF. Variable domain in full (rest from reference TRBV5-1 and TRBJ2-1): KAGVTQTPRYLIKTRGQQVTLSCSPISGHRSVSWYQQTPGQGLQFLFEYFSETQRNKGNFPGRFSGRQFSNSRSEMNVSTLELGDSALYLCASSNSASYDNEQFFGPGTRLTVL.

The chain uses TRBV4-2 and TRBJ1-4; perhaps TRBD1 as D (5 bases). This CDR3 is 16 amino acids long. Between the trimmed V and J ends, which lost 0 bases and 6 bases, there was a span of 14 bases. Germline values: CDR1 LGHNA, CDR2 YNFKEQ. This chain's CDR3 is CASSQEAGGIDEKLFF. The CDR3 region has the DNA TGTGCCAGCAGCCAAGAGGCGGGGGGGATAGATGAAAAACTGTTTTTT.

The chain is built from TRBV4-1 and TRBJ1-2; D perhaps matches TRBD1 (6 bases). CDR1 MGHRA and CDR2 YSYEKL come from the germline V gene. CDR3 length: 15 amino acids. V lost 1 base and J lost 6, with 15 bases in between. The CDR3: CASSQVDTGRNGYTF. The CDR3 nucleotides are TGCGCCAGCAGCCAAGTAGACACAGGGCGGAATGGCTACACCTTC.

The chain employs TRBV24-1 and TRBJ1-6, with TRBD1 identical over 10 bases. In germline, CDR1 is KGHDR, CDR2 SFDVKD. V trimming: 7 bases; J trimming: 9 bases; junction bases outside the gene matches: 5. This CDR3 is 14 amino acids long. The CDR3 protein is CATRDRGVGSPLHF. CDR3 nucleotide sequence: TGTGCCACCAGGGACAGGGGGGTGGGTTCACCCCTCCACTTT.

The chain couples TRBV30 to TRBJ1-6; 9 bases fit TRBD1. CDR3 length equals 15 residues. After removal of 1 base from V and 8 bases from J, the junction contained 6 bases not matched to a gene. CDR1 GTSNPN and CDR2 SVGIG come from the germline V gene (reference sequence). The CDR3 nucleotides read TGTGCCTGGAGTGCCCCCGGGACAGGGTATTCACCCCTCCACTTT. Its translation is CAWSAPGTGYSPLHF.

The rearrangement uses TRBV5-4 and TRBJ2-3; 11 positions match TRBD1. Germline lookup yields CDR1 SGHNT and CDR2 YYREEE (reference sequence). The V segment lost 4 bases and the J segment 3 bases; nucleotides outside the gene matches: 7. The CDR3 has 16 residues. CDR3 in DNA: TGTGCCAGCAGCCCGATTGGGACAGGGGGGACAGATACGCAGTATTTT. This translates into CASSPIGTGGTDTQYF.

The chain employs TRBV25-1 and TRBJ2-1, with D tentatively TRBD1 (6 bases). Germline V gene lookup returns CDR1 MGHDK and CDR2 SYGVNS. The CDR3 has 12 amino acids. V lost 5 bases and J lost 8, with 10 bases in between. As DNA, the CDR3 is TGTGCCAGCAGTTCAGGGGTCTATGAGCAGTTCTTC. Protein product: CASSSGVYEQFF.

The CDR3 protein is CASSIGQNEKLFF. The CDR3 bases are TGCGCCAGCAGCATAGGACAGAATGAAAAACTGTTTTTT. The rearrangement links TRBV5-1 to TRBJ1-4, with D tentatively TRBD1 (6 bases). Germline CDR1 reads SGHRS; CDR2 reads YFSETQ. The CDR3 extends over 13 amino acids. Between the trimmed V and J ends, which lost 4 bases and 5 bases, there was a span of 9 bases.

The CDR3 DNA reads as TGTGCCAGCAGCTGGGTGACAGGGGATGACTATGGCTACACCTTC. It encodes CASSWVTGDDYGYTF. The chain joins TRBV7-9 to TRBJ1-2, with TRBD1 matching over 8 bases. The CDR3 contains 15 residues. After removal of 4 bases from V and 3 bases from J, the junction contained 7 bases not matched to a gene. The germline V gene has CDR1 SEHNR and CDR2 FQNEAQ (reference sequence).

Here the CDR3 reads CASTNNGGDEQYF. DNA for the CDR3: TGTGCCAGTACTAACAATGGGGGCGACGAGCAGTACTTC. The chain joins TRBV19 to TRBJ2-7; TRBD1 might be the D (6 bases). V shed 7 bases and J shed 5 bases, with 15 bases lying between them. From germline, CDR1 is LNHDA and CDR2 SQIVND (reference sequence). The CDR3 spans 13 residues.

V is TRBV19 and J is TRBJ1-1, with 8 nucleotides matching TRBD1. V was pared by 9 bases and J by 4 bases, with 4 bases of the junction left unmatched. CDR3 length: 12 residues. Germline CDR1 LNHDA, CDR2 SQIVND (reference sequence). CDR3 sequence (DNA): TGTGCCAGCGCAGGGGGCTTCACTGAAGCTTTCTTT. It specifies CASAGGFTEAFF.

This rearrangement joins TRBV4-1 to TRBJ1-6; D call uncertain. The germline CDR1 and CDR2 sequences are MGHRA and YSYEKL. V gave up 7 bases and J gave up 7 bases, with 20 bases separating them. This CDR3 spans 16 amino acids. This CDR3 is CASKGGGWGENSPLHF. As DNA, the CDR3 is TGCGCCAGCAAAGGTGGAGGCTGGGGTGAGAATTCACCCCTCCACTTT.

V usage is TRBV27 and J usage is TRBJ2-2, with 8 bases fitting TRBD1. The germline CDR1 and CDR2 sequences are MNHEY and SMNVEV (reference sequence). V dropped 1 base and J dropped 3; count of bases not matched to a gene: 7. The CDR3 loop spans 17 amino acids. The CDR3 region is CASSLYPPGGYTGELFF. The DNA for the CDR3 is TGTGCCAGCAGTTTATACCCCCCAGGGGGCTACACCGGGGAGCTGTTTTTT.

The V call is TRBV2, the J call TRBJ2-1; the D gene is possibly TRBD2 (5 bases). CDR3 length equals 15 residues. V gave up 4 bases and J gave up 5 bases, with 15 bases separating them. CDR1 and CDR2 from the germline V gene are SNHLY and FYNNEI. The CDR3 region has the DNA TGTGCCAGCAGTGTCCCCGGGGATGAGGACAATGAGCAGTTCTTC. Its protein product is CASSVPGDEDNEQFF. Complete variable domain (other parts from reference TRBV2 and TRBJ2-1): EPEVTQTPSHQVTQMGQEVILRCVPISNHLYFYWYRQILGQKVEFLVSFYNNEISEKSEIFDDQFSVERPDGSNFTLKIRSTKLEDSAMYFCASSVPGDEDNEQFFGPGTRLTVL.

V is TRBV9 and J is TRBJ1-1; D remains unclear. There are 13 residues in the CDR3. The ends were cut back, 0 bases at V and 3 bases at J, with 6 bases in the middle. Germline CDR1 is SGDLS and CDR2 is YYNGEE. CDR3 nucleotides: TGTGCCAGCAGCGTAGTGGCCCACACTGAAGCTTTCTTT. It yields the protein CASSVVAHTEAFF.

This chain connects TRBV4-2 to TRBJ2-1, with D hard to call. CDR3 length equals 14 residues. V lost 0 bases and J 4 bases, leaving 7 bases between the germline ends. The germline V gene encodes CDR1 LGHNA and CDR2 YNFKEQ. The CDR3 DNA sequence: TGTGCCAGCAGCCAAGAATCTGTTTACAATGAGCAGTTCTTC. It specifies CASSQESVYNEQFF.

The chain carries TRBV6-4 and TRBJ1-2; 8 bases map to TRBD1. The CDR3 is 16 residues long. With 0 bases clipped from V and 5 bases from J, the junction kept 8 bases outside the gene matches. CDR1 is MRHNA, CDR2 SNTAGT, per germline. CDR3 loop: CASSDSGQGAPYGYTF. The CDR3 DNA reads as TGTGCCAGCAGTGACTCAGGGCAGGGGGCGCCGTATGGCTACACCTTC.

The gene calls are TRBV7-8 and TRBJ1-2; no clear D. Germline V lookup: CDR1 SGHVS, CDR2 FQNEAQ. This CDR3 has 15 amino acids. Trimming pared 0 bases from V and 4 bases from J, leaving 12 bases between. The CDR3 nucleotides are TGTGCCAGCAGCTTAGCGCGTACAGAAGTCTATGGCTACACCTTC. This gives the protein CASSLARTEVYGYTF.